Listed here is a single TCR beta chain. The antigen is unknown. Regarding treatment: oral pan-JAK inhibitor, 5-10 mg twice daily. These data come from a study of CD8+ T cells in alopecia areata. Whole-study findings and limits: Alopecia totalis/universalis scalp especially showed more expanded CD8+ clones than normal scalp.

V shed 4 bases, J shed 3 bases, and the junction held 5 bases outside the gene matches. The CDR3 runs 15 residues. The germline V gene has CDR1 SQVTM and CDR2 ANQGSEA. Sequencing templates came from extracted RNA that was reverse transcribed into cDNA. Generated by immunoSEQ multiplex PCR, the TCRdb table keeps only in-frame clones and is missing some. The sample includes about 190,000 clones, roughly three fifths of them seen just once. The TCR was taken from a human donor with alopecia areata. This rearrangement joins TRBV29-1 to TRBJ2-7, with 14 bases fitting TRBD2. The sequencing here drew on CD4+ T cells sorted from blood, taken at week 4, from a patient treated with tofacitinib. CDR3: CSVGGLAGGIYEQYF. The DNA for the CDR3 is TGCAGCGTTGGCGGACTAGCGGGAGGTATCTACGAGCAGTACTTC.